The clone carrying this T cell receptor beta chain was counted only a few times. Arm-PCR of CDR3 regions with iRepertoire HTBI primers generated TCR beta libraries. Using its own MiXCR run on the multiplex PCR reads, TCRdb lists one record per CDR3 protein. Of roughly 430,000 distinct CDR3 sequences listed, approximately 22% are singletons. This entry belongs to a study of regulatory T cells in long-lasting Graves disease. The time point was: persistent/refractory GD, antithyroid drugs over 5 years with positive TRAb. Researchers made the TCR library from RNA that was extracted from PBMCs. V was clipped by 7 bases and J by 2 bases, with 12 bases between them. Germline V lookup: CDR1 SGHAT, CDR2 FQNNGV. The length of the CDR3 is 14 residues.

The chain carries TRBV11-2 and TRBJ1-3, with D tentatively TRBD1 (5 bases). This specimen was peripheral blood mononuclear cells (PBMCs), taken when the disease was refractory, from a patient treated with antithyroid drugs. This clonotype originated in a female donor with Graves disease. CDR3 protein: CASTPGGAGNTIYF. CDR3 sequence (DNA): TGTGCCAGCACCCCCGGGGGGGCTGGAAACACCATATATTTT.